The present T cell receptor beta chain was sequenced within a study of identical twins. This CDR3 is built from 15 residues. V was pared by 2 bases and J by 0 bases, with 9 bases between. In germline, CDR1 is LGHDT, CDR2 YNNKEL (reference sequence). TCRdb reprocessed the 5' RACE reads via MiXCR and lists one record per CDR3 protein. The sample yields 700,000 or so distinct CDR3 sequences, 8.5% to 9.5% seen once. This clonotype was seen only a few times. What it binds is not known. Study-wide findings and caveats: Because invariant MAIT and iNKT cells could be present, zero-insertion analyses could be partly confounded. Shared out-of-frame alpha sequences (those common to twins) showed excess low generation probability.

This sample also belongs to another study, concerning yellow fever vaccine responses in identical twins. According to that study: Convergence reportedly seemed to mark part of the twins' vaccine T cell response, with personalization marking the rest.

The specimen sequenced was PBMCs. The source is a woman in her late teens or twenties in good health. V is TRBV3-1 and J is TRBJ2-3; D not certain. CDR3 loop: CASSQPAPSTDTQYF. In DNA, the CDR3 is TGTGCCAGCAGCCAACCCGCCCCGAGCACAGATACGCAGTATTTT.